The next 14 T cell receptor beta chains were all read from a single sample in a study of blood T cell repertoires in COVID-19. Assay: immunoSEQ multiplex PCR; the TCRdb copy retains only in-frame clones and omits some. The sample yields approximately 22,000 clones, around 90% seen once. The sequencing input was peripheral blood. Receptor source: a man between 65 and 79 years old with active COVID-19.

The chain combines TRBV29-1 with TRBJ1-2; no definite D call. CDR1 and CDR2 from the germline V gene are SQVTM and ANQGSEA. Trimming stripped 5 bases from V and 7 bases from J, with 11 bases between. This CDR3 contains 11 residues. The CDR3 DNA sequence: TGCAGCGTTCGTATGACGGGTGGCTACACCTTC. This sequence encodes CSVRMTGGYTF.

The chain has TRBV3-1 (or the pseudogene TRBV3-2) and TRBJ2-3; 7 bases line up with TRBD2. This CDR3 region has 14 residues. Unmatched junction bases numbered 2, after V lost 4 bases and J lost 1 base. From germline, CDR1 is LGHDT and CDR2 YNNKEL (reference sequence). Written as DNA, the CDR3 is TGTGCCAGCAGCCCCGCGGGGGGCACAGATACGCAGTATTTT. Translated: CASSPAGGTDTQYF.

The V gene is TRBV5-1, the J gene TRBJ1-4; possible D gene TRBD1, 6 bases. The CDR3 totals 13 residues. Trimming took off 4 bases at V and 8 bases at J, with 12 bases between the two ends. CDR1 and CDR2 (germline): SGHRS, YFSETQ. This CDR3 is CASSAYTGEKLFF. CDR3 in DNA: TGCGCCAGCAGCGCCTATACAGGGGAAAAACTGTTTTTT.

This clone has just a few counts. This chain links TRBV2 with TRBJ2-5; D is possibly TRBD1 (6 bases). The CDR3 totals 11 residues. V was cut by 9 bases and J by 3 bases, with 8 bases left in between. Germline V gene lookup returns CDR1 SNHLY and CDR2 FYNNEI. This CDR3 is CASNREETQYF. The DNA of the CDR3 is TGTGCCAGTAACAGGGAAGAGACCCAGTACTTC.

V gene TRBV5-1 combines with J gene TRBJ2-3; 9 bases match TRBD2. V gave up 4 bases and J gave up 14 bases; unmatched junction bases: 17. Per the germline V gene, CDR1 is SGHRS and CDR2 is YFSETQ. This CDR3 has 15 amino acids. This CDR3 is CASSLGLAKAQILYF. Here the CDR3 DNA reads TGCGCCAGCAGCCTTGGACTAGCGAAAGCACAGATACTGTATTTT. The full variable domain, in which reference TRBV5-1 and TRBJ2-3 provide the parts outside the CDR3, is KAGVTQTPRYLIKTRGQQVTLSCSPISGHRSVSWYQQTPGQGLQFLFEYFSETQRNKGNFPGRFSGRQFSNSRSEMNVSTLELGDSALYLCASSLGLAKAQILYFGPGTRLTVL.

The V and J genes are TRBV2 and TRBJ1-2; 7 bases align to TRBD1. The ends lost 0 bases at V and 6 bases at J; junction bases unmatched: 10. The CDR3 is 16 residues long. Germline-derived CDR1 and CDR2 are SNHLY and FYNNEI. The CDR3 loop reads CASSEAYRGDGDGYTF. The CDR3 bases are TGTGCCAGCAGTGAAGCCTACAGGGGAGATGGCGATGGCTACACCTTC.

The chain carries TRBV28 and TRBJ1-4, with TRBD1 identical over 8 bases. Germline values: CDR1 MDHEN, CDR2 SYDVKM. V gave up 6 bases and J gave up 6 bases; unmatched junction bases: 12. This CDR3 contains 16 residues. The CDR3 loop is CASSQGTGSGHEKLFF. CDR3 DNA sequence: TGTGCCAGCAGCCAAGGGACAGGTTCAGGACATGAAAAACTGTTTTTT.

The gene calls are TRBV18 and TRBJ2-3; perhaps TRBD2 as D (5 bases). With 1 base removed from V and 2 bases from J, the gap between germline ends came to 13 bases. Germline V gene lookup returns CDR1 KGHSH and CDR2 LQKENI. The CDR3 runs 16 residues. CDR3 nucleotides: TGTGCCAGCTCACCACGGATCCGGGGATTCACAGATACGCAGTATTTT. This sequence encodes CASSPRIRGFTDTQYF.

This clone was picked up a small number of times. The V and J genes are TRBV30 and TRBJ2-7; 7 positions agree with TRBD1. This CDR3 contains 13 residues. Germline lookup yields CDR1 GTSNPN and CDR2 SVGIG (reference sequence). This CDR3 is CALNRGEAYEQYF. In nucleotides, the CDR3 is TGTGCGCTTAACAGGGGCGAAGCCTACGAGCAGTACTTC.

The rearrangement links TRBV11-2 to TRBJ2-1, with 13 positions matching TRBD2. CDR3 size: 17 residues. CDR1 is SGHAT and CDR2 is FQNNGV in the germline V gene. With 5 bases clipped from V and 9 bases from J, the junction kept 13 bases outside the gene matches. CDR3 bases: TGTGCCAGCAGCCCATTAATACTAGCGGGGGGGCCGGGTGAGCAGTTCTTC. Encoded protein: CASSPLILAGGPGEQFF.

The chain is built from TRBV6-5 and TRBJ1-2; perhaps TRBD1 as D (5 bases). This CDR3 is 12 amino acids long. Germline CDR1 and CDR2: MNHEY and SVGAGI. V gave up 6 bases and J gave up 1 base, with 6 bases separating them. CDR3 sequence (DNA): TGTGCCAGCAGCCAGGGTAACTATGGCTACACCTTC. Encoded protein: CASSQGNYGYTF.

The table lists this clone with a count of one. The rearrangement uses TRBV7-8 and TRBJ2-1, with 9 bases identical to TRBD2. This CDR3 contains 13 residues. Germline lookup yields CDR1 SGHVS and CDR2 FQNEAQ. J lost 6 bases, V lost 4 bases, and 1 base had no gene match. The CDR3: CASSSGLANEQFF. In DNA, the CDR3 is TGTGCCAGCAGCTCGGGACTAGCCAATGAGCAGTTCTTC. Full variable domain (missing parts from reference TRBV7-8 and TRBJ2-1): GAGVSQSPRYKVAKRGQDVALRCDPISGHVSLFWYQQALGQGPEFLTYFQNEAQLDKSGLPSDRFFAERPEGSVSTLKIQRTQQEDSAVYLCASSSGLANEQFFGPGTRLTVL.

V gene TRBV5-1 combines with J gene TRBJ1-2, with 7 bases matching TRBD1. Germline V lookup: CDR1 SGHRS, CDR2 YFSETQ. The CDR3 contains 17 residues. Germline trimming cut 2 bases from V and 7 bases from J; bases unmatched to any gene: 17. The CDR3 region has the DNA TGCGCCAGCAGCTTACAGGGGCCGACCTCCCAGCCCCGTGGCTACACCTTC. As protein: CASSLQGPTSQPRGYTF.

The chain recombines TRBV4-2 with TRBJ1-3; D is undetermined. This CDR3 has 12 residues. Between the trimmed V and J ends, which lost 6 bases and 2 bases, there was a span of 5 bases. CDR1 is LGHNA and CDR2 is YNFKEQ in the germline V gene. CDR3 region: CASRPAGNTIYF. For the CDR3, the DNA is TGTGCCAGCAGACCGGCTGGAAACACCATATATTTT.